This TCR beta chain was identified in a study of cytomegalovirus exposure and HLA in healthy donors. In the case of this clone: Its antigen is not known.

The PCR ran on 60 Vbeta and 13 Jbeta primers. The method was immunoSEQ multiplex PCR; TCRdb's version includes in-frame clones alone and lacks a portion of them. The sample carries approximately 110,000 clones, 76% recorded once. Findings and limits, study-wide: In a later analysis, compared with equally common non-associated chains, HLA-associated beta chains were more expanded.

The sample taken for sequencing was PBMCs. This clonotype originated in a man between 45 and 60 years old in good health and CMV-seronegative.

The CDR3: CASSRRTGRAFF. DNA for the CDR3: TGTGCCAGCAGCCGTCGTACGGGTCGCGCTTTCTTT. This chain joins TRBV6-6 and TRBJ1-1; D remains ambiguous. This CDR3 is 12 amino acids long. Per the germline V gene, CDR1 is MNHNY and CDR2 is SVGAGI (reference sequence). Trimming shortened V by 6 bases and J by 11 bases, and 16 bases separated the two germline ends.